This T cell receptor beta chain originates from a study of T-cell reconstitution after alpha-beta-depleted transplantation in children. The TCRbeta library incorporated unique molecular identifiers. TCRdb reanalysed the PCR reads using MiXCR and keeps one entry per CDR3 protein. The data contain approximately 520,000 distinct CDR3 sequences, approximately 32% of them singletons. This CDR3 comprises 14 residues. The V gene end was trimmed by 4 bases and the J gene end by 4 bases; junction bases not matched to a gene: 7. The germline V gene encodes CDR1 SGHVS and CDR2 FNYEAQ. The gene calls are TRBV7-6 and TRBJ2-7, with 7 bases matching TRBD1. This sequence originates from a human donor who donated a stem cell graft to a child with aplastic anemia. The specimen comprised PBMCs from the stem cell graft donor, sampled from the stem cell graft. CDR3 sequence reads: CASSSGGSKYEQYF. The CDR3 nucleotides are TGTGCCAGCAGCTCAGGGGGTAGCAAGTACGAGCAGTACTTC. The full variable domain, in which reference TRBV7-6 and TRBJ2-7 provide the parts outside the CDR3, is GAGVSQSPRYKVTKRGQDVALRCDPISGHVSLYWYRQALGQGPEFLTYFNYEAQQDKSGLPNDRFSAERPEGSISTLTIQRTEQRDSAMYRCASSSGGSKYEQYFGPGTRLTVT.